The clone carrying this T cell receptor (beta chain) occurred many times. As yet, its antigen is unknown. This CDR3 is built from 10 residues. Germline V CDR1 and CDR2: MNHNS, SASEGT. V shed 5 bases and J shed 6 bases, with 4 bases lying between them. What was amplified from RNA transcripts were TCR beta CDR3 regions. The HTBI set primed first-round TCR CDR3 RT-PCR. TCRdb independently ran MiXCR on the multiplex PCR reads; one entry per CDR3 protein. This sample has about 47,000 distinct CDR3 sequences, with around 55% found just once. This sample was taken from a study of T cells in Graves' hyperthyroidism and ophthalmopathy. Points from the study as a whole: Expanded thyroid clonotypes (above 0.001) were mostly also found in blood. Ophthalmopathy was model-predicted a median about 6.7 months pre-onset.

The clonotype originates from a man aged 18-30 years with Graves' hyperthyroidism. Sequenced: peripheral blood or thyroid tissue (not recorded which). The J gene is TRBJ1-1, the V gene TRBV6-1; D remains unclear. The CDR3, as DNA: TGTGCCAGCAGTCGACCTGAAGCTTTCTTT. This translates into CASSRPEAFF.